Listed below are T cell receptor beta chains from one sample, sequenced in a study of cytotoxic CD8 clonotypes in ibrutinib-treated CLL. The protocol was immunoSEQ multiplex PCR, while the TCRdb copy is restricted to in-frame clones and leaves out a portion. The sample lists 45,000 or so clones, about 57% seen once, with around 30% in the top ten. Material: PBMCs, obtained after 24 months of ibrutinib treatment. These receptors all stem from a human donor with chronic lymphocytic leukemia. The CDR3 runs from the conserved cysteine through the conserved F or W. The D gene is left open where the match is weak. Some rows have no size entry. The others give once, few or many, or a class for an expanded clone.

v_call	clone_size	d_call	j_call	cdr3_nt	cdr3_aa
TRBV9	NA	TRBD2	TRBJ2-1	TGTGCCAGCAGCGTAAGAGCGGGGGGACGCGCTGGAGGTGAGCAGTTCTTC	CASSVRAGGRAGGEQFF
TRBV4-1	NA	NA	TRBJ2-1	TGCGCCAGCAGCCAGAGTGGGACTCCTTACAATGAGCAGTTCTTC	CASSQSGTPYNEQFF
TRBV6-4	once	NA	TRBJ2-7	TGTGCCAGCCTACGGGGGTGCGTCGGGGACGAGCAGTACTTC	CASLRGCVGDEQYF
TRBV7-8	NA	TRBD1	TRBJ2-1	TGTGCCAGCAGCTTAGGGGGACAGGAGCGGAATGAGCAGTTCTTC	CASSLGGQERNEQFF
TRBV11-2	NA	TRBD2	TRBJ2-3	TGTGCCAGCAGCTCAGTCGTGGGACTAGCGGGGGGCCTGTTGAATACGCAGTATTTT	CASSSVVGLAGGLLNTQYF
TRBV7-2	few	NA	TRBJ1-6	TGTGCCAGCAGCTTGGGGGTTTCTAACTCACCCCTCCACTTT	CASSLGVSNSPLHF
TRBV5-4	NA	NA	TRBJ2-6	TGTGCCAGCAGCCCACAGGGATCCTCTGGGGCCAACGTCCTGACTTTC	CASSPQGSSGANVLTF
TRBV19	NA	NA	TRBJ1-3	TGTGCCAGTTCGTTCCCTGGTCCTTCCTCTGGAAACACCATATATTTT	CASSFPGPSSGNTIYF
TRBV4-1	few	NA	TRBJ1-6	TGCGCCAGCAGCCAAGGATTGTGGCCCCTCCACTTT	CASSQGLWPLHF
TRBV4-1	NA	TRBD2	TRBJ2-3	TGCGCCAGCAGCCAAGGACCCTCGGGAGGGGGCACAGATACGCAGTATTTT	CASSQGPSGGGTDTQYF
TRBV7-9	few	NA	TRBJ1-6	TGTGCCAGCAGCTTAGCAGGGGCGAATTCACCCCTCCACTTT	CASSLAGANSPLHF
TRBV11-2	NA	NA	TRBJ2-7	TGTGCCAGCAGCGAGGCCCTACTGGGGGAGCAGTACTTC	CASSEALLGEQYF
TRBV13	few	NA	TRBJ2-7	TGTGCCAGCAGCTTAGTGCAGATCTCCTACGAGCAGTACTTC	CASSLVQISYEQYF
TRBV25-1	NA	TRBD1	TRBJ2-6	TGTGCCAGCAGTGGACAGGGGACACACTCTGGGGCCAACGTCCTGACTTTC	CASSGQGTHSGANVLTF
TRBV29-1	NA	TRBD1	TRBJ2-7	TGCAGCGTGGAAAAGGGACAGGGGGTTCGCGAGCAGTACTTC	CSVEKGQGVREQYF
TRBV6-5	NA	NA	TRBJ2-3	TGTGCCAGCAGTACACAGAGAGGTACGCAGTATTTT	CASSTQRGTQYF
TRBV1	NA	NA	TRBJ2-3	TGCACCAGCAGCCAAGGACAGGCGAGCACAGATACGCAGTATTTT	CTSSQGQASTDTQYF
TRBV19	NA	NA	TRBJ1-2	TGTGCCAGTAGTATAAGGGAGACCCTCTATGGCTACACCTTC	CASSIRETLYGYTF
TRBV6-5	NA	TRBD1	TRBJ1-1	TGTGCCAGCAGTTACTGGACAGGGGACGTGAAGGCTTTCTTT	CASSYWTGDVKAFF